What follows are 22 T cell receptor beta chains derived from one specimen sequenced in a study of T and B cells in COVID-19 patients. TRB rearrangements were amplified by multiplex PCR with BIOMED2 TRB-A/B primers. TCRdb fed the multiplex PCR reads into MiXCR, producing one record per CDR3 protein. The data show about 10,000 distinct CDR3 sequences, 28% seen once. Blood genomic DNA input for TRB amplification was roughly 220-500 ng. Sequenced: blood. The receptors were gathered from a human donor who had recovered from COVID-19.

Judged by abundance, this clonotype is medium-sized. The CDR3 bases are TGTGCCAGTAGGGTCGGGGGATACCAAGAGACCCAGTACTTC. It is translated as CASRVGGYQETQYF. The rearrangement uses TRBV19 and TRBJ2-5, with a weak D call TRBD2 (6 bases). Trimming left V 6 bases short and J 0 bases short, with 11 bases between. CDR3 size: 14 residues. CDR1 is LNHDA and CDR2 is SQIVND in the germline V gene (reference sequence).

A few counts support this clonotype. The V gene is TRBV7-6, the J gene TRBJ2-7; D perhaps matches TRBD1 (5 bases). The V and J ends lost 2 bases and 5 bases respectively, with 10 bases between them. Per germline, CDR1 SGHVS and CDR2 FNYEAQ. The CDR3 loop spans 13 amino acids. Here the CDR3 DNA reads TGTGCCAGCAGCTTACCAGGGTTCAACGAGCAGTACTTC. It yields the protein CASSLPGFNEQYF.

The chain is built from TRBV6-2 or TRBV6-3 and TRBJ1-2; 8 bases match TRBD1. Germline trimming cut 8 bases from V and 0 bases from J; bases unmatched to any gene: 8. The CDR3 has 15 residues. CDR1 MNHEY and CDR2 SVGEGT come from the germline V gene. CDR3: CASDLGQGANYGYTF. The CDR3 DNA reads TGTGCCAGCGATCTTGGACAGGGCGCTAACTATGGCTACACCTTC.

In its sample, this clonotype was seen a few times. The chain combines TRBV27 with TRBJ2-1; 13 bases agree with TRBD2. The CDR3 spans 17 residues. Germline V gene lookup returns CDR1 MNHEY and CDR2 SMNVEV (reference sequence). With V trimmed by 3 bases and J by 4 bases, 6 bases remained unmatched. The CDR3 coding sequence is TGTGCCAGCAGTTTCCGGGGGACTAGCGGGGCGTACAATGAGCAGTTCTTC. It specifies CASSFRGTSGAYNEQFF.

This clonotype was seen a handful of times. The chain's CDR3 is CAWSEDTKGYGYTF. The CDR3 DNA is TGTGCCTGGAGTGAAGATACCAAGGGCTATGGCTACACCTTC. The chain carries TRBV30 and TRBJ1-2, with D unclear. Deletions cut 1 base from V and 4 bases from J, with 13 bases between. CDR3 size: 14 residues. CDR1 is GTSNPN, CDR2 SVGIG, per germline (reference sequence).

CDR3: CASSLAGRGSYNEQFF. The CDR3 region has the DNA TGTGCCAGCAGCTTAGCGGGACGGGGCTCCTACAATGAGCAGTTCTTC. This rearrangement joins TRBV7-2 to TRBJ2-1; D tentatively reads TRBD1 or TRBD2 (5 bases each). CDR1 is SGHTA, CDR2 FQGNSA, per germline. The CDR3 is 16 residues long. V was cut by 0 bases and J by 0 bases, with 9 bases left in between.

This clonotype was detected only a few times. The chain carries TRBV20-1 and TRBJ1-6, with 9 bases identical to TRBD1. The V segment lost 6 bases and the J segment 10 bases; nucleotides outside the gene matches: 7. Germline V gives CDR1 DFQATT, CDR2 SNEGSKA (reference sequence). The CDR3 has 13 residues. CDR3 region: CSAERQGGSPLHF. The CDR3 DNA sequence: TGCAGTGCCGAAAGACAGGGGGGGTCACCCCTCCACTTT.

This clonotype has a handful of counts. This CDR3 is CASSFGGSSSYEQYF. Written as DNA, the CDR3 is TGTGCCAGCAGCTTCGGGGGTTCCAGCTCCTACGAGCAGTACTTC. The V call is TRBV7-2, the J call TRBJ2-7; D is perhaps TRBD2 (6 bases). The length of the CDR3 is 15 residues. The V gene's germline CDR1 is SGHTA and CDR2 FQGNSA. The ends were cut back, 3 bases at V and 0 bases at J, with 12 bases in the middle.

Comment on this clonotype: Given a much more abundant clone one base away, this may be a read error. The chain joins TRBV29-1 to TRBJ1-2; D is uncertain. The CDR3 spans 14 residues. In germline, CDR1 is SQVTM, CDR2 ANQGSEA. V lost 3 bases to trimming and J lost 8 bases, with 19 bases between them. CDR3 DNA sequence: TGCAGCGTTGACGGTAGGGTAAAAGAGATAGGCTACACCTTC. It is translated as CSVDGRVKEIGYTF.

V is TRBV12-3 or TRBV12-4 and J is TRBJ1-1; perhaps TRBD1 as D (5 bases). This CDR3 region has 13 residues. Trimming removed 2 bases from V and 4 bases from J, with 8 bases in between. The CDR3 coding sequence is TGTGCCAGCAGTTTATCCGGGACCACTGAAGCTTTCTTT. It specifies CASSLSGTTEAFF.

V gene TRBV19 combines with J gene TRBJ1-1; the D gene is possibly TRBD1 (5 bases). Looked up from germline, CDR1 is LNHDA and CDR2 is SQIVND (reference sequence). Between the trimmed V and J ends, which lost 0 bases and 4 bases, there was a span of 6 bases. There are 13 residues in the CDR3. DNA for the CDR3: TGTGCCAGTAGTATAGAGAGGGGCACTGAAGCTTTCTTT. Its protein is CASSIERGTEAFF.

The rearrangement links TRBV5-1 to TRBJ1-3, with D possibly matching TRBD1 (5 bases). Germline loops: CDR1 SGHRS, CDR2 YFSETQ. With 4 bases removed from V and 0 bases from J, the gap between germline ends came to 11 bases. The CDR3 length is 15 residues. The CDR3 reads CASSADGGSGNTIYF. In DNA, the CDR3 is TGCGCCAGCAGCGCGGACGGGGGCTCTGGAAACACCATATATTTT.

V and J are TRBV2 and TRBJ2-3; the D is unclear. V shed 3 bases and J shed 9 bases, with 10 bases lying between them. The CDR3 is 12 residues long. Germline V lookup: CDR1 SNHLY, CDR2 FYNNEI. CDR3 nucleotides: TGTGCCAGCAGTGACCGCCTCCCGACGCAGTATTTT. Translated: CASSDRLPTQYF.

The sample holds a few counts of this clonotype. The V call is TRBV6-2 or TRBV6-3, the J call TRBJ1-4; 7 bases line up with TRBD1. The germline gives CDR1 MNHEY, CDR2 SVGEGT. The V and J ends lost 2 bases and 4 bases, in that order; junction bases with no gene match: 10. This CDR3 is built from 17 residues. Here the CDR3 DNA reads TGTGCCAGCAGTTACCCGGGACAGCTCTCGGGTAATGAAAAACTGTTTTTT. Residues: CASSYPGQLSGNEKLFF.

This clonotype was counted between two and nine times. The CDR3 loop is CASSRHSGANVLTF. Written as DNA, the CDR3 is TGTGCCAGCAGTCGACACTCTGGGGCCAACGTCCTGACTTTC. The gene calls are TRBV28 and TRBJ2-6; D unresolved. From germline, CDR1 is MDHEN and CDR2 SYDVKM. This CDR3 is 14 amino acids long. V shed 5 bases and J shed 0 bases, with 5 bases lying between them.

In regard to this clonotype: A much larger clone lies a single base off, so this may be a read error. V usage is TRBV30 and J usage is TRBJ1-5; tentatively, D is TRBD1 (5 bases). This CDR3 spans 15 amino acids. Per germline, CDR1 GTSNPN and CDR2 SVGIG (reference sequence). V shed 2 bases and J shed 3 bases, with 14 bases lying between them. This chain's CDR3 is CAWSLDQGTNQPQHF. The CDR3 DNA sequence: TGTGCCTGGAGTCTCGACCAAGGGACCAATCAGCCCCAGCATTTT.

This clonotype is medium-sized (0.01 to 0.1%). The J gene is TRBJ2-5, the V gene TRBV5-6, with D possibly being TRBD1 or TRBD2 (5 bases each). V was trimmed by 3 bases and J by 4 bases, leaving 7 bases between them. The CDR3 has 12 amino acids. Looked up from germline, CDR1 is SGHDT and CDR2 is YYEEEE. The CDR3 region has the DNA TGTGCCAGCAGCTGGGGGTTAGAGACCCAGTACTTC. Translating it yields CASSWGLETQYF.

This sequence joins TRBV30 and TRBJ2-4, with D perhaps matching TRBD2 (5 bases). With 1 base removed from V and 2 bases from J, the gap between germline ends came to 9 bases. The CDR3 runs 14 residues. Germline CDR1 GTSNPN, CDR2 SVGIG (reference sequence). The CDR3 DNA sequence: TGTGCCTGGAGTGACGGGGTAACCAAAAACATTCAGTACTTC. The encoded protein is CAWSDGVTKNIQYF.

CDR3 nucleotides: TGTGCCAGCATCCGGGACTCCTCGGGAAGGTACACCTTC. It yields the protein CASIRDSSGRYTF. The chain joins TRBV6-6 to TRBJ1-2; maybe TRBD1 (5 bases). V was trimmed by 7 bases and J by 11 bases, leaving 20 bases between them. CDR3 length equals 13 residues. Germline CDR1 is MNHNY and CDR2 is SVGAGI (reference sequence).

This clonotype has a count of ten or more. The J gene is TRBJ2-7, the V gene TRBV6-2 or TRBV6-3, with 10 bases matching TRBD2. Per germline, CDR1 MNHEY and CDR2 SVGEGT. J was trimmed by 2 bases and V by 6 bases; bases with no gene match: 4. The length of the CDR3 is 14 residues. CDR3 sequence reads: CASRPSGGTYEQYF. In DNA, the CDR3 is TGTGCCAGCAGGCCTAGCGGGGGCACCTACGAGCAGTACTTC.

This clonotype appeared many times. This sequence joins TRBV7-2 and TRBJ2-2, with a weak D call TRBD2 (6 bases). From germline, CDR1 is SGHTA and CDR2 FQGNSA. CDR3 size: 13 residues. Trimming took off 0 bases at V and 9 bases at J, with 8 bases between the two ends. CDR3 in DNA: TGTGCCAGCAGCTTAGCGGAGGGAAGGGAGCTGTTTTTT. This translates into CASSLAEGRELFF.

Ten or more counts support this clonotype. The chain couples TRBV19 to TRBJ1-5; D is possibly TRBD1 (6 bases). Looked up from germline, CDR1 is LNHDA and CDR2 is SQIVND (reference sequence). This CDR3 region has 17 residues. Trimming cost V 1 base and J 7 bases, with 20 bases left between them. For the CDR3, the DNA is TGTGCCAGTAGTATAGGAGCCGGGGGCGCGATCCAACAGCCCCAGCATTTT. It codes for CASSIGAGGAIQQPQHF.